This T cell receptor beta chain is drawn from a study of technical replicates of blood from a few donors. Assay: immunoSEQ multiplex PCR; the TCRdb copy retains only in-frame clones and omits some. The data show around 83,000 clones, around 94% seen once. The table lists this clone with a few counts. Germline V gives CDR1 SGHTS, CDR2 YDEGEE. With 3 bases removed from V and 3 bases from J, the gap between germline ends came to 15 bases. This CDR3 has 15 amino acids. Sample: T cells isolated from PBMCs. The chain has TRBV5-8 and TRBJ1-2; D remains ambiguous. The sequence was collected from a human donor in good health. CDR3 sequence (DNA): TGTGCCAGCAGCTATATTGGTGGCAGCGACTATGGCTACACCTTC. It translates to CASSYIGGSDYGYTF.